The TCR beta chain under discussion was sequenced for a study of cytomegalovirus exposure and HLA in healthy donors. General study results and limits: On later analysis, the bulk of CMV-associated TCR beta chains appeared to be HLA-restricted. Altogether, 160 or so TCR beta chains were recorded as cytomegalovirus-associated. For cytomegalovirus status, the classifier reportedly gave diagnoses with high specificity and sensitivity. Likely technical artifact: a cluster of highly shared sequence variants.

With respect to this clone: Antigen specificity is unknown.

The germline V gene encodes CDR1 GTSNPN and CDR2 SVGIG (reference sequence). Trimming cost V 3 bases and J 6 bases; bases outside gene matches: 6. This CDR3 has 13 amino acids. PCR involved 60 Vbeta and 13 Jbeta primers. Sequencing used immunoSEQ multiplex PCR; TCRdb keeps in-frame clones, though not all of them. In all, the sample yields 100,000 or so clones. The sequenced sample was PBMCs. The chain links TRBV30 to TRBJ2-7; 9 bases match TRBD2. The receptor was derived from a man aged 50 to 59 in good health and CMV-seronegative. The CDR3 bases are TGTGCCTGGAGGGTTAGCGGGAGAGCCGAGCAGTACTTC. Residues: CAWRVSGRAEQYF.